Below, 9 T cell receptor beta chains from the same sample are listed, as sequenced in a study of low-dose radiotherapy and immunotherapy resistance in tumors. TRAV- and TRBV-specific primers were used for first-strand cDNA, which covered alpha and beta chains. TCRs were amplified for approximately 22 PCR cycles with a constant-region primer and V-primer adapter. From the reads, TCRdb called clonotypes with MiXCR, one entry per CDR3 protein. In the table there are around 90,000 distinct CDR3 sequences, approximately 20% of which are singletons. This sample's time point: before trial treatment. Specimen: PBMCs, collected before treatment. Source of these receptors: a male donor with prostate cancer.

This clonotype was found many times. The V and J genes are TRBV3-1 and TRBJ2-1; D is possibly TRBD2 (6 bases). V shed 5 bases and J shed 15 bases, with 23 bases lying between them. CDR1 is LGHDT, CDR2 YNNKEL, per germline (reference sequence). The CDR3 contains 14 residues. DNA of the CDR3: TGTGCCAGCAGCGGTGGGGGAGGACTGGGTAGCGGGTTCTTC. As protein: CASSGGGGLGSGFF.

This clonotype has only a few counts. V usage is TRBV30 and J usage is TRBJ2-2; 10 positions agree with TRBD1. Per the germline V gene, CDR1 is GTSNPN and CDR2 is SVGIG (reference sequence). This CDR3 has 16 amino acids. Trimming removed 8 bases from V and 7 bases from J; junction bases left unmatched: 16. The CDR3 loop is CALKPLDRGGYGELFF. The CDR3 nucleotides are TGTGCCCTAAAGCCACTGGACAGGGGGGGCTACGGGGAGCTGTTTTTT.

This clonotype was seen many times. The chain is built from TRBV28 and TRBJ2-7, with 9 positions matching TRBD1. The V gene's germline CDR1 is MDHEN and CDR2 SYDVKM. J gave up 6 bases and V 7 bases, and 10 bases lay outside the gene matches. This CDR3 has 14 residues. CDR3 coding DNA: TGTGCCAGCACCGCCGGGACAGGGCTTGGCGAGCAGTACTTC. Encoded protein: CASTAGTGLGEQYF.

This clonotype turned up a few times. The chain recombines TRBV12-3 or TRBV12-4 with TRBJ1-1; TRBD1 matches 8 bases. V shed 10 bases and J 5 bases; nucleotides not matched to a gene: 21. CDR3 length equals 17 residues. In nucleotides, the CDR3 is TGTGCCAACAAGGCCCATCAAAGACAGGGGTTGAGTACTGAAGCTTTCTTT. Its protein product is CANKAHQRQGLSTEAFF.

V usage is TRBV10-3 and J usage is TRBJ2-1, with 7 nucleotides matching TRBD2. Germline V gives CDR1 ENHRY, CDR2 SYGVKD. The CDR3 spans 13 residues. V was pared by 7 bases and J by 8 bases, with 8 bases of the junction left unmatched. The DNA of the CDR3 is TGTGCCATCACAGCGGGATTCTTCGATGAGCAGTTCTTC. Its protein is CAITAGFFDEQFF.

With respect to this clonotype: A single base is all that separates this from a far larger clone, so a read error is likely. CDR3 sequence: CASSQGDEQYF. In nucleotides, the CDR3 is TGTGCCAGCAGCCAGGGTGACGAGCAGTACTTC. The V call is TRBV28, the J call TRBJ2-7; TRBD1 might be the D (5 bases). Germline V gives CDR1 MDHEN, CDR2 SYDVKM. Trimming pared 6 bases from V and 5 bases from J, leaving 8 bases between. The CDR3 is 11 amino acids.

This clonotype was recorded at least ten times. Compared with germline, one end of the junction differs, possibly owing to a read error. V usage is TRBV7-7 and J usage is TRBJ2-5, with D unresolved. The germline gives CDR1 SSHAT, CDR2 FNYEAQ (reference sequence). CDR3 size: 13 residues. The CDR3 reads CASSLFGSETQYF. The CDR3 DNA is TGTGCTAGCAGCTTATTCGGATCGGAGACCCAGTACTTC.

This clonotype was seen ten or more times. The chain couples TRBV28 to TRBJ1-1; D is unclear. The germline gives CDR1 MDHEN, CDR2 SYDVKM. The CDR3 covers 14 residues. With 3 bases removed from V and 4 bases from J, the gap between germline ends came to 12 bases. CDR3 nucleotide sequence: TGTGCCAGCAGTTTGGGTGGCCGGTTCACTGAAGCTTTCTTT. Protein product: CASSLGGRFTEAFF.

In this sample, this clonotype turned up many times. The V and J genes are TRBV6-5 and TRBJ1-1, with no clear D. V shed 5 bases and J shed 1 base, with 5 bases lying between them. The CDR3 has 12 residues. Germline lookup yields CDR1 MNHEY and CDR2 SVGAGI. As DNA, the CDR3 is TGTGCCAGCAGTACTCCGAACACTGAAGCTTTCTTT. Translation gives CASSTPNTEAFF.